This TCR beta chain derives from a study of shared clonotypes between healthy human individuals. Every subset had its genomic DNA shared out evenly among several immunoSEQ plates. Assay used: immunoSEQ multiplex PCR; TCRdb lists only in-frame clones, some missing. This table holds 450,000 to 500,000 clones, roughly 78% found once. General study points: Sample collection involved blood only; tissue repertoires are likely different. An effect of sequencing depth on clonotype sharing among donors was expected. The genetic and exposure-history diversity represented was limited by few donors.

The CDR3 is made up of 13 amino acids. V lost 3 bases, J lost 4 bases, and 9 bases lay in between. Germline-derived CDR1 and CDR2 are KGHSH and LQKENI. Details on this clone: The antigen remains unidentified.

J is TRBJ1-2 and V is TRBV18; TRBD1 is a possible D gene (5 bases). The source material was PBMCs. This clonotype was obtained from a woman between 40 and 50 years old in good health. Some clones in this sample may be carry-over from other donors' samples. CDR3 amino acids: CASSPRDLYGYTF. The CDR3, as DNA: TGTGCCAGCTCACCCCGGGACCTCTATGGCTACACCTTC.